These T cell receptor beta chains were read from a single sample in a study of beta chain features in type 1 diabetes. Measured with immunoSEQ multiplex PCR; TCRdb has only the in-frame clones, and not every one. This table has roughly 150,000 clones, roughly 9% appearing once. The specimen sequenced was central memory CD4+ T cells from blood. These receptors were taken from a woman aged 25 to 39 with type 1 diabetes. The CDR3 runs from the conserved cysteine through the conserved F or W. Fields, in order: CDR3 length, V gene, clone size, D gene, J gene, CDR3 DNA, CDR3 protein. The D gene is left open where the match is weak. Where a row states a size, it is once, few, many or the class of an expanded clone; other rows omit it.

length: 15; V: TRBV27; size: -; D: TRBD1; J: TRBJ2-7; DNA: TGTGCCAGCAGGCCCGGGACAGGGGGCTCCTACGAGCAGTACTTC; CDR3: CASRPGTGGSYEQYF
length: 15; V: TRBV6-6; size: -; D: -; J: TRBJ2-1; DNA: TGTGCCAGCAGTTACTCGGGTGGAGGGTACAATGAGCAGTTCTTC; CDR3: CASSYSGGGYNEQFF
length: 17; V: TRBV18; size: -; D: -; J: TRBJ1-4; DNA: TGTGCCAGCTCACCAGATCGTCCCGCCGGGGATCATGAAAAACTGTTTTTT; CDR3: CASSPDRPAGDHEKLFF
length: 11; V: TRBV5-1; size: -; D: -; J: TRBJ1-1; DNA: TGCGCCAGCAGCACCGGACAGAGAGCTTTCTTT; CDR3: CASSTGQRAFF
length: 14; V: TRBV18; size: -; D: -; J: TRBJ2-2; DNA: TGTGCCAGCTCACCGTTCGCGGGGCTCGGGGAGCTGTTTTTT; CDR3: CASSPFAGLGELFF
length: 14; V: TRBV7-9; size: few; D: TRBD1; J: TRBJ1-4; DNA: TGTGCCAGCAGCCGACAGGGCGCCATTGAAAAACTGTTTTTT; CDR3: CASSRQGAIEKLFF
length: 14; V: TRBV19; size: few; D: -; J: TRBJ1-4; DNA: TGTGCCAGTAGTTCCGGGACAACTAATGAAAAACTGTTTTTT; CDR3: CASSSGTTNEKLFF
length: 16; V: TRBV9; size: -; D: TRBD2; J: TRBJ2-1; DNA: TGTGCCAGCAGCGTTTTAGCGGGAGGATCCTACAATGAGCAGTTCTTC; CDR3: CASSVLAGGSYNEQFF
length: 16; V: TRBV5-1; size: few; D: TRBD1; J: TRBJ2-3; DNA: TGCGCCAGCAGCAACCAACAGGGGGCAAGCACAGATACGCAGTATTTT; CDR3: CASSNQQGASTDTQYF
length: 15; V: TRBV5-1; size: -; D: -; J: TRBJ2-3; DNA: TGCGCCAGCAGCTTGGGAGTCCCTAGCACAGATACGCAGTATTTT; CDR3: CASSLGVPSTDTQYF
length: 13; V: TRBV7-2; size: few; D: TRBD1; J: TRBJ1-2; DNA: TGTGCCAGCAGCGTTGGACAGGGGTATGGCTACACCTTC; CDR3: CASSVGQGYGYTF
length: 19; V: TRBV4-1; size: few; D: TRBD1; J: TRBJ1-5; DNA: TGCGCCAGCAGCCAAGACCCCGGGACAGGGACCACCTGGGGACAGCCCCAGCATTTT; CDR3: CASSQDPGTGTTWGQPQHF
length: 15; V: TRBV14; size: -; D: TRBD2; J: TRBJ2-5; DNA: TGTGCCAGCAGCCTATCTGGGAGCGGGAGTACGACCCAGTACTTC; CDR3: CASSLSGSGSTTQYF
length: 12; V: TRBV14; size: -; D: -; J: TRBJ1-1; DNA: TGTGCCAGCAGTCATGACACCCGTGAAGCTTTCTTT; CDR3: CASSHDTREAFF
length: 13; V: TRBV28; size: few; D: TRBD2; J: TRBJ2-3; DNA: TGTGCCAGCAGCGATAGCGGGACAGATACGCAGTATTTT; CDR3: CASSDSGTDTQYF
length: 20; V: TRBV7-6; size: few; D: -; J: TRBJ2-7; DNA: TGTGCCAGCAGCTTAGCGCCAAAATATACAACCCGGGTCCTTACCTACGAGCAGTACTTC; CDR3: CASSLAPKYTTRVLTYEQYF
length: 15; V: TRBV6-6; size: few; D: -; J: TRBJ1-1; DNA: TGTGCCAGCAACCTCGCGACCGGAGGAGGCACTGAAGCTTTCTTT; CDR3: CASNLATGGGTEAFF
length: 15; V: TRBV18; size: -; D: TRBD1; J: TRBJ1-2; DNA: TGTGCCAGCTCCACTCGGACAGGTCCTAACTATGGCTACACCTTC; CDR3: CASSTRTGPNYGYTF
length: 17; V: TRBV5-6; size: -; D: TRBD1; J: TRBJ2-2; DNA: TGTGCCAGCAGCTTGGAGACAGGGGCTATCAACACCGGGGAGCTGTTTTTT; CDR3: CASSLETGAINTGELFF
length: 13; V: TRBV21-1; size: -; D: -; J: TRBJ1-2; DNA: TGTGCCAGCAGGACAGGACCTAACTATGGCTACACCTTC; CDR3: CASRTGPNYGYTF
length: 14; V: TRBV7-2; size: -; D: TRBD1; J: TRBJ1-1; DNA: TGTGCCAGCAGCTACAGGGGGCGTTACACTGAAGCTTTCTTT; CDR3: CASSYRGRYTEAFF
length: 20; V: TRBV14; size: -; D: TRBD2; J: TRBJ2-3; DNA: TGTGCCAGCAGCCATTTCCGAATTTGGAGCGGGAAGGGTGGCACAGATACGCAGTATTTT; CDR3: CASSHFRIWSGKGGTDTQYF
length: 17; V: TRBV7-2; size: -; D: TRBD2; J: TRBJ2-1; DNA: TGTGCCAGCAGCTTAGGAGCGGGATCAGAGCTATACAATGAGCAGTTCTTC; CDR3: CASSLGAGSELYNEQFF
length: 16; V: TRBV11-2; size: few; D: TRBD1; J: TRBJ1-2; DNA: TGTGCCAGCAGCTTAGAGGCAGGGGGCGCCCCCTATGGCTACACCTTC; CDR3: CASSLEAGGAPYGYTF